Listed below are T cell receptor beta chains from one sample, sequenced in a study of tumor-infiltrating lymphocytes in primary liver carcinoma. From the multiplex PCR reads, TCRdb called clonotypes with MiXCR, one entry per CDR3 protein. This table has 300,000 to 400,000 distinct CDR3 sequences, roughly two thirds appearing once. The sequencing sample was made of peripheral blood. All receptors derive from a man between 40 and 49 years old with primary liver carcinoma and hepatitis B virus infection. CDR3s include the opening cysteine and the closing phenylalanine or tryptophan. Each record gives: clone size, J gene, V gene, D gene, CDR3 protein, CDR3 DNA. D genes are given only for firm matches. Clone size is stated in some rows and not others, as once, few, many or a class when expanded.

once	TRBJ1-1	TRBV6-2/TRBV6-3	NA	CAGRNGGINTEAYF	TGTGCCGGCAGGAATGGGGGTATTAACACTGAAGCTTACTTT
NA	TRBJ1-1	TRBV11-1	TRBD1	CASSHSLDRGDTEAFF	TGTGCCAGCAGCCATAGCTTGGACAGGGGAGACACTGAAGCTTTCTTT
many	TRBJ2-7	TRBV28	NA	CASSLPGYEQYF	TGTGCCAGCAGTTTACCGGGGTACGAGCAGTACTTC
NA	TRBJ1-1	TRBV29-1	NA	CRDRQVTEAFF	TGCAGAGACCGACAGGTCACTGAAGCTTTCTTT
NA	TRBJ2-3	TRBV11-2	NA	CASSSGWTRDTQYF	TGTGCCAGCAGCTCCGGATGGACCAGAGATACGCAGTATTTT
NA	TRBJ2-3	TRBV12-3/TRBV12-4	NA	CASGPPRADAQYF	TGTGCCAGCGGTCCCCCACGCGCAGATGCGCAGTATTTT
NA	TRBJ2-1	TRBV28	NA	CASRPIMGGDNEQFF	TGTGCCAGCAGACCAATAATGGGAGGAGACAATGAGCAGTTCTTC
NA	TRBJ2-1	TRBV5-6	NA	CASSETTPGNEQFF	TGTGCCAGCAGCGAGACAACTCCCGGGAATGAGCAATTCTTC
NA	TRBJ2-3	TRBV4-3	NA	CASSPTRGAGIFTGTQYF	TGCGCCAGCAGCCCCACCAGGGGGGCGGGGATTTTCACAGGTACGCAGTATTTT
many	TRBJ1-1	TRBV10-3	NA	CAIGIRDDTEAFF	TGTGCCATCGGCATCAGGGATGACACTGAAGCTTTCTTT
NA	TRBJ2-7	TRBV28	NA	CASSYPGGAGPYEQYF	TGTGCCAGCAGTTACCCCGGAGGGGCAGGTCCCTACGAGCAGTACTTC
many	TRBJ1-1	TRBV11-2	TRBD1	CASSRGQGIPEAFF	TGTGCCAGCAGCCGGGGACAGGGTATCCCTGAAGCTTTCTTT
NA	TRBJ2-3	TRBV5-4	NA	CASSLAGLTTSDTQYF	TGTGCCAGCAGCCTGGCGGGCTTAACGACGTCGGATACGCAGTATTTT
NA	TRBJ2-7	TRBV5-5	TRBD1	CPSSYRTGNEQYF	TGTCCCAGCAGCTATAGGACAGGGAACGAGCAGTATTTC
NA	TRBJ2-5	TRBV7-9	NA	CASSSALGYQETQYF	TGTGCCAGCAGCTCCGCCTTGGGGTACCAAGAGACCCAGTACTTC
many	TRBJ2-5	TRBV5-4	TRBD1	CASSRQTGGETQYF	TGTGCCAGCAGCCGACAGACAGGGGGGGAGACCCAGTACTTC